This entry features one T cell receptor beta chain sequence. The antigen remains undetermined. The data stem from a study of response to subunit inactivated influenza vaccine. TCRdb processed the RT-PCR reads anew with MiXCR; each CDR3 protein has one entry. Of about 570,000 distinct CDR3 sequences listed, approximately 12% are singletons. There are 17 residues in the CDR3. V dropped 1 base and J dropped 1 base, with 13 bases sitting between them. Germline V CDR1 and CDR2: MGHDK, SYGVNS. Study-level findings and limits: New T cells are recruited in small numbers by each seasonal influenza vaccination, according to the authors' suggestion.

This clonotype was obtained from a man in his fifties who received an inactivated influenza vaccine. This chain uses TRBV25-1 with TRBJ2-2, with unresolved D. The sample consisted of PBMCs from blood, taken on the day of vaccination. CDR3 region: CASSEWELALNTGELFF. CDR3 nucleotides: TGTGCCAGCAGTGAATGGGAACTGGCGCTGAACACCGGGGAGCTGTTTTTT.